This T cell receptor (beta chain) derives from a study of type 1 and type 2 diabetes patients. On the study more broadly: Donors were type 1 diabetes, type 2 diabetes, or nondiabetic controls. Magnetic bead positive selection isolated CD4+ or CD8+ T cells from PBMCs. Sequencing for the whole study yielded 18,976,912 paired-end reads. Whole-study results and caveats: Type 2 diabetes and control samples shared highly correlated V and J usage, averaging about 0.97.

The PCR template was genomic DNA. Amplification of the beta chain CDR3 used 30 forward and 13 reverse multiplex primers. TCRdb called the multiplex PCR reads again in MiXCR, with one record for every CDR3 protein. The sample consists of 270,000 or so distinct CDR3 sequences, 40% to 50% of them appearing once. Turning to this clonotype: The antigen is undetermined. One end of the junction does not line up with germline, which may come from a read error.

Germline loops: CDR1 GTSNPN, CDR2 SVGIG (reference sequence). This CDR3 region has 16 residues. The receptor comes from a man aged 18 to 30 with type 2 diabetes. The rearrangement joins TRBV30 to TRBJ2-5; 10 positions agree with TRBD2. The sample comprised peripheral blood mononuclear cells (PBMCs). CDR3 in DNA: TGTGCCTGGAGTGAGCCTAGCGGGAGTTTTAGGGAGACCCAGTACTTT. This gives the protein CAWSEPSGSFRETQYF.